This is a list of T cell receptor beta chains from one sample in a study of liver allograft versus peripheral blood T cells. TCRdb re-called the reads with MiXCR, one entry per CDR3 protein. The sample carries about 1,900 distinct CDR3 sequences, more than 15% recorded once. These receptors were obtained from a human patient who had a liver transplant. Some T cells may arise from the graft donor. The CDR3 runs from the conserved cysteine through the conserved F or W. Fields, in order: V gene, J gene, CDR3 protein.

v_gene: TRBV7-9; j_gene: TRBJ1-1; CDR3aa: CASSSPQGGTEAFF
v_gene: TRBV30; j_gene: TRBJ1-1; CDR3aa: CAWSGGAEAFF
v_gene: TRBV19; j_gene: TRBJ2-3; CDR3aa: CAIGISGGLDTQYF
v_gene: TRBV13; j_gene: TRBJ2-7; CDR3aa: CASSPEGIRFRGIRSYEQYF
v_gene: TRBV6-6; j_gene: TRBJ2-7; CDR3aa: CASSSAGGYEQYF
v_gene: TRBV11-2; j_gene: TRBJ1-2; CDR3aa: CASRGVPYVKVEQYFGPVYGYTF
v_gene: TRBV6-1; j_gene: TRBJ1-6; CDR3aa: CASSESAGTNSPLHF
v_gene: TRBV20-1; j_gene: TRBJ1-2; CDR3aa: CSARDVFTGTDYGYTF
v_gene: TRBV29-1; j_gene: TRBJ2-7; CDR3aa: CSVEASGGSYEQYF
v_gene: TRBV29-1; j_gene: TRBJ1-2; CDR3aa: CSVVLKGLSADYGYTF
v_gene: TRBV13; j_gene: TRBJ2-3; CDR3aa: CASSSEGLANTQYF
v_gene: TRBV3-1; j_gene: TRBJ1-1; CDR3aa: CASSPELVILNTEAFF
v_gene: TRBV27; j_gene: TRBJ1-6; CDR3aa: CASSLSIGGGGGPLHF
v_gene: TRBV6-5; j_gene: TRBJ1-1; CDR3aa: CASSYSPRALEAFF
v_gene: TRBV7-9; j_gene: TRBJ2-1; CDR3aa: CASSPTAAGDNEQFF
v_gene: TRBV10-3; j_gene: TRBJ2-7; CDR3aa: CAISEPRQGQIQQYF